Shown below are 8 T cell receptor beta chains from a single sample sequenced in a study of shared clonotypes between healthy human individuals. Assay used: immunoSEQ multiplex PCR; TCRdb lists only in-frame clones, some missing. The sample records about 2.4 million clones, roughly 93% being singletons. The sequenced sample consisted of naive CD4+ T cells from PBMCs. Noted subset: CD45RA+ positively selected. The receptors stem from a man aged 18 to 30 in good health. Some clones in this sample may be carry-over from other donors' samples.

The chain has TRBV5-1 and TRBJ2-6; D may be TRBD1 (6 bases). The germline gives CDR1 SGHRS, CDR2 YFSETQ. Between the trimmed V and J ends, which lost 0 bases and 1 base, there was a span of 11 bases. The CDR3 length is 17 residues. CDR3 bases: TGCGCCAGCAGCTTGGTGGGGGCTACGTCTGGGGCCAACGTCCTGACTTTC. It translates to CASSLVGATSGANVLTF.

CDR3 DNA sequence: TGTGCCAGCAGCTTGGGGGCCTTCACCCAAGTATCCTACGAGCAGTACTTC. Protein sequence: CASSLGAFTQVSYEQYF. This chain links TRBV5-6 with TRBJ2-7; D unresolved. CDR1 is SGHDT, CDR2 YYEEEE, per germline. V lost 0 bases, J lost 1 base, and 17 bases lay in between. This CDR3 contains 17 residues. Supplemented by reference TRBV5-6 and TRBJ2-7, the full variable domain reads DAGVTQSPTHLIKTRGQQVTLRCSPKSGHDTVSWYQQALGQGPQFIFQYYEEEERQRGNFPDRFSGHQFPNYSSELNVNALLLGDSALYLCASSLGAFTQVSYEQYFGPGTRLTVT.

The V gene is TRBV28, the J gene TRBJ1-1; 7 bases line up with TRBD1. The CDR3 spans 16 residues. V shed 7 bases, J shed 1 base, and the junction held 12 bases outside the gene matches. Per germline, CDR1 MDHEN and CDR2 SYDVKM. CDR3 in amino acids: CASIPSAGQSNTEAFF. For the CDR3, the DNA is TGTGCCAGCATACCCTCTGCGGGACAGTCGAACACTGAAGCTTTCTTT. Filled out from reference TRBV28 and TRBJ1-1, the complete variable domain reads DVKVTQSSRYLVKRTGEKVFLECVQDMDHENMFWYRQDPGLGLRLIYFSYDVKMKEKGDIPEGYSVSREKKERFSLILESASTNQTSMYLCASIPSAGQSNTEAFFGQGTRLTVV.

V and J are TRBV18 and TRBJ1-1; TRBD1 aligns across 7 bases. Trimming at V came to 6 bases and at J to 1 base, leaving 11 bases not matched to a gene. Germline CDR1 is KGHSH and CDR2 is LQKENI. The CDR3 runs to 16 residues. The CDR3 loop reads CASSLGLTGKNTEAFF. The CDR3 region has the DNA TGTGCCAGCTCGCTAGGGTTGACAGGGAAGAACACTGAAGCTTTCTTT.

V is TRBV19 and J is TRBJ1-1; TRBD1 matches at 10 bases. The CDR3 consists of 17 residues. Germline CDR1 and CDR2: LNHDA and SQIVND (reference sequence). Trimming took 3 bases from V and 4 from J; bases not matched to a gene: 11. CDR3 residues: CASSMKPGQGSSTEAFF. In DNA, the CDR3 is TGTGCCAGTAGTATGAAACCGGGACAGGGGTCATCCACTGAAGCTTTCTTT.

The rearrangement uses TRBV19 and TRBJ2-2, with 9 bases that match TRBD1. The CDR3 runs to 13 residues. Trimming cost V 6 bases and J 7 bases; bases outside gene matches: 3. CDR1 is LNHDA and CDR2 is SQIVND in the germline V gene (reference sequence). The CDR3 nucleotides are TGTGCCAGTAGGGGACAGGGTGGCGGGGAGCTGTTTTTT. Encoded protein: CASRGQGGGELFF.

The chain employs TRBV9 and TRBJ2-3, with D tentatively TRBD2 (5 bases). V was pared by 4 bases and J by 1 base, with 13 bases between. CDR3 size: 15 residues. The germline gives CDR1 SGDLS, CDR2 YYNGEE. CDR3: CASSPTGEGTDTQYF. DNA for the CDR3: TGTGCCAGCAGCCCCACCGGGGAAGGCACAGATACGCAGTATTTT.

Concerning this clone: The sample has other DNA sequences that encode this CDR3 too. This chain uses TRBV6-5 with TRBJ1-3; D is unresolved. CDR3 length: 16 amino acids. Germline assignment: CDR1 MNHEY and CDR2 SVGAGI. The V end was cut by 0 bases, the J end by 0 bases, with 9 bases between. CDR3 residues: CASSYSRGYSGNTIYF. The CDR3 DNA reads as TGTGCCAGCAGTTACTCGAGAGGTTACTCTGGAAACACCATATATTTT.